This T cell receptor (beta chain) was recovered during a study of T cell repertoires in cytomegalovirus infection. One entry per CDR3 protein results from TCRdb running MiXCR on the reads. The sample has more than 45,000 distinct CDR3 sequences; 15% to 25% are singletons. This clonotype was detected ten times or more. The antigen is undetermined. Germline assignment: CDR1 SEHNR and CDR2 FQNEAQ (reference sequence). The CDR3 loop spans 13 amino acids. V was shortened by 8 bases and J by 6 bases, with 15 bases between the two germline ends. The chain uses TRBV7-9 and TRBJ2-3; a weak D match, TRBD2 (5 bases). The starting material was CD8+ T cells from cultured PBMCs, obtained from culture after CMV antigen stimulation. The receptor comes from a human donor in good health (CMV status not recorded). Some clones in this sample may be carry-over from other donors' samples. Here the CDR3 reads CASQDSRRDTQYF. The CDR3 DNA reads TGTGCCAGCCAGGACTCGCGGAGGGATACGCAGTATTTT.